The source of this TCR beta chain is a study of CD8+ T cells in alopecia areata. The overall study: Treated patients took oral tofacitinib at 5 to 10 mg twice daily. Tofacitinib dosing lasted 6 to 18 months, which was then followed by 6 months off drug. Study conclusions and caveats: More clonal than normal scalp was lesional scalp, particularly alopecia totalis/universalis.

In each case, RNA was isolated and then reverse transcribed into cDNA as the sequencing template. The method was immunoSEQ multiplex PCR; TCRdb's version includes in-frame clones alone and lacks a portion of them. The top ten clones hold about 17% of a sample with more than 90,000 clones, 60% of them seen once. Noted treatment: oral pan-JAK inhibitor, 5-10 mg twice daily. Collection of lesional scalp punch biopsies and peripheral blood was performed in alopecia areata patients. Trimming took off 1 base at V and 1 base at J, with 10 bases between the two ends. This CDR3 contains 15 residues. Germline V gives CDR1 MNHNS, CDR2 SASEGT. Remarks on this clone: Its antigen is still unknown.

The specimen was CD8+ T cells sorted from blood, collected between weeks 55 and 65, from a patient treated with tofacitinib. This rearrangement joins TRBV6-1 to TRBJ1-1; D not resolved. This clonotype was obtained from a human donor with alopecia areata. The CDR3 sequence is CASSEVPQRNTEAFF. CDR3 bases: TGTGCCAGCAGTGAAGTCCCCCAGAGGAACACTGAAGCTTTCTTT.